This T cell receptor beta chain was captured by sequencing in a study of shared clonotypes between healthy human individuals. Study results and limitations: Sampling used blood alone; tissue repertoires probably differ. Investigators expected sequencing depth to affect clonotype sharing among donors.

Original data processing: ImmunoSEQ sequences covered only the junction and lacked quality scores; filtering therefore differed. TCRdb's copy holds only in-frame clones and misses some; the assay was immunoSEQ multiplex PCR. From that table come the V and J calls and clone size; the DNA was used to work out D and trimming. The sample has over 1.4 million clones, around 97% seen once. The germline CDR1 and CDR2 sequences are MDHEN and SYDVKM. CDR3 length: 11 residues. Trimming stripped 4 bases from V and 6 bases from J, with 6 bases between. As regards this clone: Its antigen is as yet unknown.

The origin of this receptor is a man between 25 and 39 years old in good health. The chain has TRBV28 and TRBJ1-1, with D possibly TRBD1 on 5 matching bases. Sequencing input: naive CD4+ T cells sorted from blood. Subset described: CD45RA+ positively selected. CDR3 bases: TGTGCCAGCAGTTCACAGGCTGAAGCTTTCTTT. Its translation is CASSSQAEAFF. Full variable domain (missing parts from reference TRBV28 and TRBJ1-1): DVKVTQSSRYLVKRTGEKVFLECVQDMDHENMFWYRQDPGLGLRLIYFSYDVKMKEKGDIPEGYSVSREKKERFSLILESASTNQTSMYLCASSSQAEAFFGQGTRLTVV.